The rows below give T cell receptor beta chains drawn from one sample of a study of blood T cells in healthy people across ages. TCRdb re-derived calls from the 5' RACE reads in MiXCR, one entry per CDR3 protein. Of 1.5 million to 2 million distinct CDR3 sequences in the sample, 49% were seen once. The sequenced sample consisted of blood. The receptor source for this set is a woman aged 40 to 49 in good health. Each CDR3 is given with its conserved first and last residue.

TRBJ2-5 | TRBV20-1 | CSARPLAGVQETQYF
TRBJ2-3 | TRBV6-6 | CANQSTDTQYF
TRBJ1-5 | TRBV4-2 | CVSSQDGYQPQHF
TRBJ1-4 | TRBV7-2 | CASSLYRGANEKLFF
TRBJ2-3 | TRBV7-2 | CASSFSGFFFRTDTQYF
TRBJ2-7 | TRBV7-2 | CASSSRVSSGEQYF
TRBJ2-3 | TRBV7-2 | CASSLGVKGAGGQRKDTQYF
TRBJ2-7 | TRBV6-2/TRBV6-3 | CASSEPSGGRYEQYF
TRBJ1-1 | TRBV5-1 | CASSRNPPNTEAFF
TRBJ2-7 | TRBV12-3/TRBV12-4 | CASSCGNTYEQYF
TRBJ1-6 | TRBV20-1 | CSHEGGQSLGSPLHF
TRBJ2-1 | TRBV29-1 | CSIQKGQGASYNEQFF
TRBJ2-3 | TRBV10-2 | CAPISETQYF
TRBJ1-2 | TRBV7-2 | CASSYRQSGYTF
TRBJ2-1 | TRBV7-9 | CASILAQLREQFF
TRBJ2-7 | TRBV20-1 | CSARSRDRYYEQYF
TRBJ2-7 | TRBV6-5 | CAGSSAGGGAYEQYF
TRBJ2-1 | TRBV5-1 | CASSLEGPRNEQFF
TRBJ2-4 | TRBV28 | CASSLGPAVNIQYF
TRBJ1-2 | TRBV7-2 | CASSKPDRAEGYTF
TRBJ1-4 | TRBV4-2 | CASSQDTGWVKLFF
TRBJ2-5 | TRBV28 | CASSPLGQGRQETQYF
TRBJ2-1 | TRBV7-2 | CASSLEGAGWRNEQFF
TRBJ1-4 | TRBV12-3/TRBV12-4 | CASSLARDEKLFF
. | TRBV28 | CASSFENPLYEQYF
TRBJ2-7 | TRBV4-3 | CASSQTTGGVDEQYF
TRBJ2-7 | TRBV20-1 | CSARVAQGIYEQYF
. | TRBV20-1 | CSAMVEGQGYEQYF
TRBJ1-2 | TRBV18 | CASSLRALTGFNYGYTF
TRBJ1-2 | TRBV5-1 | CASTSPGRDYGYTF
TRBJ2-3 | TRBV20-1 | CSASREDTQYF
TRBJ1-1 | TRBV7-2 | CASSLAPGQGAEAFF
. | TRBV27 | CASSPRDRGDEQYF
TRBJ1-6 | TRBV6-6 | CASSRTGTVNSPLHF
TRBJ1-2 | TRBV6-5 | CASIKYPGTGDKGGYTF
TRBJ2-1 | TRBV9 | CASSVDERGGHNEQFF
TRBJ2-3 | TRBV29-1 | CSVEFIGLPLSTQYF
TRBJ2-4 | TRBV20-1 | CSAPGTPAKNIQYF
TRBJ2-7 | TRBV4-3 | CASSQGKGDEQYF
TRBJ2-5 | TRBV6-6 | CASSYIDSQETQYF
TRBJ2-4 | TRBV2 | CASSETRAGNIQYF
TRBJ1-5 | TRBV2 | CASRDDGSNQPQHF